This T cell receptor (beta chain) was recovered during a study of blood T cell repertoires in COVID-19. Recruitment covered about 25 US areas and drew participants whose ages spanned about 18 to 100 years. Participants' reported clinical history set cohort assignment. Clones were read by immunoSEQ multiplex PCR, and TCRdb kept only the in-frame ones, dropping some. This sample has 150,000 to 200,000 clones, with about nine tenths found just once. Germline assignment: CDR1 SGDLS and CDR2 YYNGEE. V was shortened by 4 bases and J by 0 bases, with 15 bases between the two germline ends. CDR3 length equals 16 residues.

Sequencing was performed on PBMCs or T cells enriched from blood (not recorded which). This chain links TRBV9 with TRBJ2-3, with TRBD1 as a possible D gene (7 bases). The sequence derives from a woman younger than 30 who had recovered from COVID-19. The CDR3 protein is CASSSRGDTSTDTQYF. The CDR3 nucleotides are TGTGCCAGCAGCTCCAGGGGGGACACTAGCACAGATACGCAGTATTTT.